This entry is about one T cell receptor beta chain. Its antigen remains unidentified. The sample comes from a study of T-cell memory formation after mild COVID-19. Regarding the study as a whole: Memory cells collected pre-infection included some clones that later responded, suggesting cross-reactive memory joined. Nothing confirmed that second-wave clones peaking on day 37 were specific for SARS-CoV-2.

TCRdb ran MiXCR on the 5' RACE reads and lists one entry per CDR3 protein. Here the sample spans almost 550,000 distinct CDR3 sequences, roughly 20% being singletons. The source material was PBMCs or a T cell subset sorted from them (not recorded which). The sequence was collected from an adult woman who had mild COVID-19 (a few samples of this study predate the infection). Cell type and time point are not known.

The CDR3, as DNA: TGTGCCACCAGTGCGGGGACTGAAGCTTTCTTT. This translates into CATSAGTEAFF. The chain links TRBV24-1 to TRBJ1-1; the D is unclear. Between the trimmed V and J ends, which lost 5 bases and 5 bases, there was a span of 5 bases. Per germline, CDR1 KGHDR and CDR2 SFDVKD. The CDR3 runs 11 residues.